This entry lists 24 T cell receptor beta chains sequenced from one sample in a study of blood T cell repertoires in COVID-19. Produced via immunoSEQ multiplex PCR; TCRdb's table is partial and in-frame only. The table lists roughly 95,000 clones, roughly 78% of them singletons. The sequenced sample was peripheral blood. These receptors were collected from a man in his forties or fifties with active or convalescent COVID-19.

The chain is built from TRBV19 and TRBJ1-4; TRBD1 matches at 10 bases. The CDR3 is 16 residues long. Looked up from germline, CDR1 is LNHDA and CDR2 is SQIVND (reference sequence). Trimming at V came to 4 bases and at J to 5 bases, leaving 7 bases not matched to a gene. The CDR3: CASSTPLGQGNEKLFF. The DNA of the CDR3 is TGTGCCAGTAGTACCCCCTTGGGACAGGGGAATGAAAAACTGTTTTTT.

The chain combines TRBV6-4 with TRBJ1-6, with D possibly TRBD1 on 6 matching bases. Germline V gene data show CDR1 as MRHNA and CDR2 as SNTAGT. CDR3 size: 14 residues. Trimming took off 6 bases at V and 5 bases at J, with 11 bases between the two ends. CDR3 nucleotide sequence: TGTGCCAGCAGACAGGGATTTGATAATTCACCCCTCCACTTT. Translating it yields CASRQGFDNSPLHF.

This clone showed up just once. V and J are TRBV28 and TRBJ1-1; D remains unclear. From germline, CDR1 is MDHEN and CDR2 SYDVKM. The V end was cut by 7 bases, the J end by 7 bases, with 16 bases between. This CDR3 spans 13 amino acids. The CDR3 nucleotides read TGTGCCAGCATTCACGAGGCAACCCGTGAAGCTTTCTTT. It translates to CASIHEATREAFF. Looking up the rest from reference TRBV28 and TRBJ1-1 gives the full variable domain: DVKVTQSSRYLVKRTGEKVFLECVQDMDHENMFWYRQDPGLGLRLIYFSYDVKMKEKGDIPEGYSVSREKKERFSLILESASTNQTSMYLCASIHEATREAFFGQGTRLTVV.

This clone was detected a few times. This rearrangement joins TRBV7-9 to TRBJ2-1; TRBD2 aligns across 11 bases. Losses at the gene ends were 4 bases for V and 8 bases for J; bases not matched to a gene: 4. This CDR3 region has 14 residues. In germline, CDR1 is SEHNR, CDR2 FQNEAQ (reference sequence). Here the CDR3 DNA reads TGTGCCAGCAGCTCCGGACTAGCGGGTTATGAGCAGTTCTTC. It codes for CASSSGLAGYEQFF.

The rearrangement links TRBV27 to TRBJ1-1; D is ambiguous. The CDR3 covers 15 residues. Trimming removed 6 bases at V and 5 bases at J, with 19 bases between. Germline V gene lookup returns CDR1 MNHEY and CDR2 SMNVEV (reference sequence). The CDR3 DNA sequence: TGTGCCAGCAGCCGGCCTCGATCAGGCGGGACTGAAGCTTTCTTT. This encodes CASSRPRSGGTEAFF.

V is TRBV4-3 and J is TRBJ2-2; 13 bases agree with TRBD2. The CDR3 runs 18 residues. V shed 0 bases and J 0 bases; nucleotides not matched to a gene: 1. Germline V gene data show CDR1 as LGHNA and CDR2 as YSLEER. CDR3 residues: CASSQELAGGTNTGELFF. For the CDR3, the DNA is TGCGCCAGCAGCCAAGAACTAGCGGGGGGGACGAACACCGGGGAGCTGTTTTTT.

This chain uses TRBV5-6 with TRBJ2-3; 10 bases map to TRBD2. The V gene end was trimmed by 0 bases and the J gene end by 4 bases; junction bases not matched to a gene: 5. Per germline, CDR1 SGHDT and CDR2 YYEEEE. The CDR3 sequence is 16 residues long. As DNA, the CDR3 is TGTGCCAGCAGCTTGGCCAGCGGGGGGGCCCCAGATACGCAGTATTTT. Amino acid sequence: CASSLASGGAPDTQYF.

The genes are TRBV5-1 and TRBJ2-1; 10 nucleotides match TRBD2. Germline trimming cut 4 bases from V and 2 bases from J; bases unmatched to any gene: 6. From germline, CDR1 is SGHRS and CDR2 YFSETQ. This CDR3 comprises 16 residues. The CDR3 reads CASSTLSGGAYNEQFF. DNA for the CDR3: TGCGCCAGCAGCACCCTAAGCGGGGGGGCCTACAATGAGCAGTTCTTC.

The V call is TRBV9, the J call TRBJ2-7; tentative D call: TRBD2 (6 bases). This CDR3 has 16 residues. The germline V and J ends were trimmed by 0 bases and 2 bases, with 15 bases remaining between them. Per the germline V gene, CDR1 is SGDLS and CDR2 is YYNGEE. As DNA, the CDR3 is TGTGCCAGCAGCGTAGCAGGGTCCGGGGGACCCTACGAGCAGTACTTC. Translation: CASSVAGSGGPYEQYF.

V usage is TRBV15 and J usage is TRBJ1-5; 8 bases match TRBD1. Trimming cost V 1 base and J 4 bases; bases outside gene matches: 3. The CDR3 contains 15 residues. CDR1 and CDR2 from the germline V gene are LNHNV and YYDKDF (reference sequence). CDR3 DNA sequence: TGTGCCACCAGCAGAGGCGGACAGGGAAATCAGCCCCAGCATTTT. Its protein product is CATSRGGQGNQPQHF.

The rearrangement joins TRBV7-9 to TRBJ1-3, with TRBD1 matching 9 bases. Unmatched junction bases numbered 5, after V lost 5 bases and J lost 0 bases. Germline V CDR1 and CDR2: SEHNR, FQNEAQ (reference sequence). The CDR3 spans 16 residues. The DNA of the CDR3 is TGTGCCAGCAGCCCAAGGACAGGGGACTCTGGAAACACCATATATTTT. Residues: CASSPRTGDSGNTIYF.

CDR3 protein: CASSLGATQYF. The CDR3 region has the DNA TGTGCCAGCAGCTTAGGAGCAACGCAGTATTTT. The V call is TRBV7-9, the J call TRBJ2-3; D is unresolved. The CDR3 spans 11 residues. V was cut by 1 base and J by 9 bases, with 5 bases left in between. Looked up from germline, CDR1 is SEHNR and CDR2 is FQNEAQ (reference sequence).

This clone appeared once. The rearrangement links TRBV5-1 to TRBJ2-1; TRBD2 is a possible D gene (7 bases). Germline-derived CDR1 and CDR2 are SGHRS and YFSETQ. V shed 6 bases and J shed 5 bases, with 18 bases lying between them. The CDR3 has 15 amino acids. The CDR3 coding sequence is TGCGCCAGCAAGGGGGTGCAGGCGGGGGACAATGAGCAGTTCTTC. It specifies CASKGVQAGDNEQFF.

The chain uses TRBV19 and TRBJ1-5; TRBD1 agrees at 12 bases. CDR1 is LNHDA and CDR2 is SQIVND in the germline V gene (reference sequence). Trimming removed 8 bases from V and 5 bases from J; junction bases left unmatched: 7. The length of the CDR3 is 15 residues. CDR3 region: CASGAGTGGDQPQHF. CDR3 nucleotides: TGTGCCAGTGGGGCCGGGACAGGGGGCGATCAGCCCCAGCATTTT. The full variable domain, completed using reference TRBV19 and TRBJ1-5, is DGGITQSPKYLFRKEGQNVTLSCEQNLNHDAMYWYRQDPGQGLRLIYYSQIVNDFQKGDIAEGYSVSREKKESFPLTVTSAQKNPTAFYLCASGAGTGGDQPQHFGDGTRLSIL.

The chain recombines TRBV28 with TRBJ1-2; 10 nucleotides align to TRBD1. V trimming: 7 bases; J trimming: 8 bases; junction bases outside the gene matches: 4. The germline CDR1 and CDR2 sequences are MDHEN and SYDVKM. This CDR3 is 12 amino acids long. CDR3 loop: CASTRQGAGYTF. For the CDR3, the DNA is TGTGCCAGCACACGACAGGGGGCCGGCTACACCTTC.

J is TRBJ2-3 and V is TRBV5-1, with unresolved D. V dropped 0 bases and J dropped 0 bases, with 8 bases sitting between them. Looked up from germline, CDR1 is SGHRS and CDR2 is YFSETQ. This CDR3 spans 15 amino acids. The CDR3 reads CASSLGGKSTDTQYF. CDR3 coding DNA: TGCGCCAGCAGCTTGGGCGGAAAGAGCACAGATACGCAGTATTTT.

The chain uses TRBV28 and TRBJ2-7, with TRBD1 matching over 11 bases. J lost 4 bases, V lost 6 bases, and 2 bases had no gene match. CDR1 MDHEN and CDR2 SYDVKM come from the germline V gene. This CDR3 spans 13 amino acids. CDR3 sequence reads: CASRGTGGYEQYF. The CDR3 bases are TGTGCCAGCAGGGGGACAGGGGGTTACGAGCAGTACTTC.

The chain links TRBV15 to TRBJ2-5; D is perhaps TRBD1 (7 bases). Germline V gives CDR1 LNHNV, CDR2 YYDKDF (reference sequence). The CDR3 totals 14 residues. The V gene lost 4 bases and the J gene lost 6 bases, with 15 bases spanning the gap. In DNA, the CDR3 is TGTGCCACCAGCACCCGACAGGGAGGAAAGACCCAGTACTTC. This codes for CATSTRQGGKTQYF.

The chain carries TRBV10-1 and TRBJ2-3; D is perhaps TRBD2 (6 bases). Trimming pared 3 bases from V and 4 bases from J, leaving 8 bases between. The CDR3 is made up of 13 amino acids. Germline V gene lookup returns CDR1 WNHNN and CDR2 SYGVQD (reference sequence). This CDR3 is CASSDGTSDTQYF. As DNA, the CDR3 is TGCGCCAGCAGTGACGGGACTTCAGATACGCAGTATTTT.

The chain recombines TRBV24-1 with TRBJ1-3; D remains ambiguous. Trimming stripped 9 bases from V and 0 bases from J, with 14 bases between. Germline-derived CDR1 and CDR2 are KGHDR and SFDVKD. The CDR3 sequence is 15 residues long. CDR3 protein: CATAKGDNSGNTIYF. CDR3 nucleotide sequence: TGTGCCACCGCGAAAGGAGATAACTCTGGAAACACCATATATTTT.

V is TRBV11-2 and J is TRBJ2-1, with 12 bases matching TRBD2. The CDR3 sequence is 15 residues long. V dropped 4 bases and J dropped 9; count of bases not matched to a gene: 7. Per the germline V gene, CDR1 is SGHAT and CDR2 is FQNNGV. This CDR3 is CASSSRTSGAGEQFF. DNA of the CDR3: TGTGCCAGCAGCTCCCGGACTAGCGGGGCTGGTGAGCAGTTCTTC.

This chain uses TRBV19 with TRBJ1-5; D call uncertain. This CDR3 has 15 residues. V lost 4 bases, J lost 0 bases, and 10 bases lay in between. Germline values: CDR1 LNHDA, CDR2 SQIVND (reference sequence). CDR3 DNA sequence: TGTGCCAGTAGTAGGGTACAGAATAGCAATCAGCCCCAGCATTTT. Translated, it gives CASSRVQNSNQPQHF.

This clone has just a few counts. V usage is TRBV3-1 (or the pseudogene TRBV3-2) and J usage is TRBJ2-3; D gene uncertain. The length of the CDR3 is 14 residues. CDR1 is LGHDT and CDR2 is YNNKEL in the germline V gene (reference sequence). The ends were cut back, 1 base at V and 4 bases at J, with 9 bases in the middle. In nucleotides, the CDR3 is TGTGCCAGCAGCCAAGGGCTCCCTGCAGATACGCAGTATTTT. It codes for CASSQGLPADTQYF.

This chain uses TRBV28 with TRBJ1-5; 9 bases match TRBD1. Germline CDR1 MDHEN, CDR2 SYDVKM. The V gene end was trimmed by 11 bases and the J gene end by 0 bases; junction bases not matched to a gene: 8. The CDR3 consists of 15 residues. The DNA of the CDR3 is TGTGCCGCGGGGGGACAGGGAAATAGCAATCAGCCCCAGCATTTT. Its protein product is CAAGGQGNSNQPQHF.